Shown below are 9 T cell receptor beta chains from a single sample sequenced in a study of beta chain features in type 1 diabetes. Reverse transcribing all isolated RNA meant expressed TCRB transcripts were sequenced. The method was immunoSEQ multiplex PCR; TCRdb's version includes in-frame clones alone and lacks a portion of them. Of 330,000 or so clones listed, approximately 15% are singletons. Specimen: central memory CD4+ T cells from blood. These receptors were collected from a man between 25 and 39 years old in good health.

The V call is TRBV5-1, the J call TRBJ1-2; a weak D match, TRBD1 (5 bases). V was cut by 0 bases and J by 9 bases, with 21 bases left in between. Germline assignment: CDR1 SGHRS and CDR2 YFSETQ. The CDR3 runs to 16 residues. The CDR3 is CASSLVSRPGELSYTF. In nucleotides, the CDR3 is TGCGCCAGCAGCTTGGTTAGTCGTCCGGGGGAGCTCAGCTACACCTTC.

The gene calls are TRBV13 and TRBJ1-3; tentative D call: TRBD1 (5 bases). Germline V gives CDR1 PRHDT, CDR2 FYEKMQ (reference sequence). The CDR3 is 16 residues long. The V gene lost 3 bases and the J gene lost 0 bases, with 12 bases spanning the gap. The CDR3 spells CASSLGGGGSGNTIYF. CDR3 in DNA: TGTGCCAGCAGCTTGGGAGGTGGGGGCTCTGGAAACACCATATATTTT.

This clone was counted only a few times. The rearrangement links TRBV9 to TRBJ1-2, with 7 bases identical to TRBD1. With 0 bases clipped from V and 4 bases from J, the junction kept 3 bases outside the gene matches. The CDR3 covers 14 residues. CDR1 and CDR2 (germline): SGDLS, YYNGEE. This chain's CDR3 is CASSVAPGGYGYTF. CDR3 in DNA: TGTGCCAGCAGCGTAGCCCCAGGGGGCTATGGCTACACCTTC.

This clone was observed a few times. This chain uses TRBV19 with TRBJ1-5; the D is unclear. The germline CDR1 and CDR2 sequences are LNHDA and SQIVND (reference sequence). V lost 3 bases, J lost 2 bases, and 11 bases lay in between. CDR3 size: 15 residues. CDR3: CASSIEGGGNQPQHF. The CDR3 DNA reads TGTGCCAGTAGTATCGAGGGCGGTGGCAATCAGCCCCAGCATTTT. The whole variable domain, filled in from reference TRBV19 and TRBJ1-5, reads DGGITQSPKYLFRKEGQNVTLSCEQNLNHDAMYWYRQDPGQGLRLIYYSQIVNDFQKGDIAEGYSVSREKKESFPLTVTSAQKNPTAFYLCASSIEGGGNQPQHFGDGTRLSIL.

In this sample, this clone turned up a few times. One junction end does not reproduce the germline sequence, and a read error may be involved. This chain connects TRBV5-1 to TRBJ2-1, with TRBD2 as a possible D gene (6 bases). Looked up from germline, CDR1 is SGHRS and CDR2 is YFSETQ. The CDR3 runs to 16 residues. Written as DNA, the CDR3 is TGCGCCAGCAGCTACCCCTTAAGGTCGGGGAGGAATGAGCAGCTCTTC. It encodes CASSYPLRSGRNEQLF.

This clone has a count of ten or more. The chain joins TRBV7-3 to TRBJ2-1, with a possible D match to TRBD2 (5 bases). Trimming left V 2 bases short and J 0 bases short, with 8 bases between. The CDR3 contains 15 residues. CDR1 is SGHTA, CDR2 FQGTGA, per germline. CDR3 sequence reads: CASSLEGPSYNEQFF. The CDR3 DNA follows: TGTGCCAGCAGCTTAGAGGGTCCCTCCTACAATGAGCAGTTCTTC.

The table lists this clone with many counts. The V call is TRBV4-2, the J call TRBJ2-1, with D possibly matching TRBD2 (5 bases). The CDR3 length is 14 residues. The germline CDR1 and CDR2 sequences are LGHNA and YNFKEQ. The V gene lost 0 bases and the J gene lost 9 bases, with 12 bases spanning the gap. The CDR3 DNA reads as TGTGCCAGCAGCCAAGAAAACGGAGGAAGTGAGCAGTTCTTC. It is translated as CASSQENGGSEQFF.

The chain combines TRBV6-5 with TRBJ2-7; 9 bases fit TRBD1. With V trimmed by 7 bases and J by 5 bases, 3 bases remained unmatched. Per the germline V gene, CDR1 is MNHEY and CDR2 is SVGAGI. The CDR3 has 12 amino acids. CDR3 sequence reads: CASTGTGNEQYF. The DNA of the CDR3 is TGTGCCAGCACTGGGACAGGGAACGAGCAGTACTTC.

J is TRBJ2-5 and V is TRBV5-5; 10 nucleotides match TRBD1. The CDR3 spans 16 residues. CDR1 is SGHKS and CDR2 is YYEKEE in the germline V gene (reference sequence). V lost 4 bases and J lost 4; bases outside the gene matches: 10. The CDR3 DNA sequence: TGTGCCAGCAGCCCTCCGGGACAGGGGTTGGTAGAGACCCAGTACTTC. It encodes CASSPPGQGLVETQYF.